One sample yielded the 10 T cell receptor beta chains listed below, sequenced in a study of blood T cell repertoires in COVID-19. TCRdb's copy holds only in-frame clones and misses some; the assay was immunoSEQ multiplex PCR. The repertoire holds fewer than 200,000 clones, with about 80% as singletons. The sequenced sample was peripheral blood. The receptor set was obtained from a man in his sixties with acute or convalescent COVID-19.

The chain carries TRBV7-9 and TRBJ1-6, with 10 bases fitting TRBD1. The V gene's germline CDR1 is SEHNR and CDR2 FQNEAQ (reference sequence). CDR3 length equals 15 residues. The V and J ends lost 3 bases and 5 bases, in that order; junction bases with no gene match: 1. CDR3 loop: CASSLGQGHNSPLHF. CDR3 bases: TGTGCCAGCAGCTTGGGACAGGGGCATAATTCACCCCTCCACTTT.

This sequence joins TRBV6-7 and TRBJ1-2; D might be TRBD1 (6 bases). Being an ORF, TRBV6-7 has a function that is uncertain. This CDR3 contains 15 residues. The ends were cut back, 0 bases at V and 0 bases at J, with 8 bases in the middle. The CDR3 sequence is CASSYSGGANYGYTF. The CDR3 DNA is TGTGCCAGCAGTTACTCAGGGGGAGCTAACTATGGCTACACCTTC.

V and J are TRBV18 and TRBJ2-5; D remains unclear. Trimming took off 3 bases at V and 1 base at J, with 6 bases between the two ends. Germline V CDR1 and CDR2: KGHSH, LQKENI. The CDR3 totals 13 residues. The CDR3 DNA follows: TGTGCCAGCTCACCTATAATCCAAGAGACCCAGTACTTC. Amino acid sequence: CASSPIIQETQYF. The full variable domain, completed using reference TRBV18 and TRBJ2-5, is NAGVMQNPRHLVRRRGQEARLRCSPMKGHSHVYWYRQLPEEGLKFMVYLQKENIIDESGMPKERFSAEFPKEGPSILRIQQVVRGDSAAYFCASSPIIQETQYFGPGTRLLVL.

The rearrangement links TRBV10-3 to TRBJ2-1, with no clear D. V lost 10 bases and J lost 10, with 14 bases in between. The CDR3 has 11 amino acids. The germline gives CDR1 ENHRY, CDR2 SYGVKD. The DNA for the CDR3 is TGTGCCACAAAAATAGCTGAGGAGCAGTTCTTC. It is translated as CATKIAEEQFF.

V gene TRBV11-2 combines with J gene TRBJ2-5; 10 bases align to TRBD2. With 0 bases clipped from V and 13 bases from J, the junction kept 5 bases outside the gene matches. This CDR3 is 13 amino acids long. Germline CDR1 reads SGHAT; CDR2 reads FQNNGV. The CDR3 nucleotides read TGTGCCAGCAGCTTAGATCTTGCTAGCGGGGGGTACTTC. Protein: CASSLDLASGGYF.

This clone was seen a handful of times. The chain links TRBV5-5 to TRBJ1-1; no firm D call. This CDR3 has 13 amino acids. The germline V gene encodes CDR1 SGHKS and CDR2 YYEKEE (reference sequence). The V end lost 0 bases, the J end lost 11 bases, and 14 bases lay between the germline ends. The CDR3 coding sequence is TGTGCCAGCAGCTTGGAATCAGACAATCAGGCTTTCTTT. It specifies CASSLESDNQAFF.

V and J are TRBV3-1 (or the pseudogene TRBV3-2) and TRBJ2-1; 15 positions match TRBD2. From germline, CDR1 is LGHDT and CDR2 YNNKEL (reference sequence). V lost 1 base, J lost 15 bases, and 10 bases stayed unmatched. CDR3 size: 16 residues. CDR3 sequence reads: CASSQVPGLAGGPMFF. In nucleotides, the CDR3 is TGTGCCAGCAGCCAAGTCCCCGGACTAGCGGGAGGGCCTATGTTCTTC.

This sequence joins TRBV7-3 and TRBJ2-3; 9 nucleotides match TRBD2. The CDR3 contains 18 residues. Germline values: CDR1 SGHTA, CDR2 FQGTGA. Unmatched junction bases numbered 17, after V lost 5 bases and J lost 5 bases. The CDR3 sequence is CASSLGLLPSGAGDTQYF. The CDR3, as DNA: TGTGCCAGCAGCCTAGGCCTACTCCCTAGCGGGGCGGGAGATACGCAGTATTTT.

The gene calls are TRBV4-1 and TRBJ1-2, with D maybe TRBD1 (5 bases). With 0 bases removed from V and 4 bases from J, the gap between germline ends came to 18 bases. This CDR3 has 17 residues. Per the germline V gene, CDR1 is MGHRA and CDR2 is YSYEKL. The CDR3 region is CASSQDKAGRSSYGYTF. Here the CDR3 DNA reads TGCGCCAGCAGCCAAGATAAAGCAGGGAGGAGTTCCTATGGCTACACCTTC.

The rearrangement uses TRBV11-3 and TRBJ2-3; 10 bases match TRBD2. Germline V gives CDR1 SGHNT, CDR2 YENEEA. This CDR3 comprises 17 residues. After removal of 0 bases from V and 3 bases from J, the junction contained 6 bases not matched to a gene. The CDR3 sequence is CASSLESGGASTDTQYF. The CDR3 DNA reads as TGTGCCAGCAGCTTAGAGAGCGGGGGGGCGTCAACAGATACGCAGTATTTT.